Here is one T cell receptor beta chain with its context. Sequenced by immunoSEQ multiplex PCR; TCRdb stores in-frame clones only, minus some. The sample lists about 210,000 clones; 75% to 85% were seen once. Trimming left V 1 base short and J 0 bases short, with 15 bases between. Germline V lookup: CDR1 LGHDT, CDR2 YNNKEL (reference sequence). The CDR3 runs 17 residues. This entry belongs to a study of blood T cell repertoires in COVID-19. The rearrangement links TRBV3-1 (or the pseudogene TRBV3-2) to TRBJ1-1; TRBD1 might be the D (5 bases). The receptor comes from a human donor in a cohort sampled during active COVID-19. Sequenced input: peripheral blood. DNA for the CDR3: TGTGCCAGCAGCCAAGGGGGGGACTGGATTATGAACACTGAAGCTTTCTTT. Amino acids: CASSQGGDWIMNTEAFF.